The 6 T cell receptor beta chains below come from one sample, sequenced in a study of T cells in Graves' hyperthyroidism and ophthalmopathy. The CDR3 regions of TCR beta were amplified from RNA transcripts. During a first-round RT-PCR of the TCR CDR3, the HTBI primer set was used. One entry per CDR3 protein results from TCRdb running MiXCR on the multiplex PCR reads. In the table there are about 570,000 distinct CDR3 sequences, just over 45% of which are singletons. The source material was peripheral blood or thyroid tissue (not recorded which). The receptors shown here come from an adult woman with Graves' disease, either hyperthyroidism or ophthalmopathy (not recorded which).

J is TRBJ1-6 and V is TRBV10-3; D is uncertain. CDR3 size: 13 residues. The germline V gene has CDR1 ENHRY and CDR2 SYGVKD. Trimming pared 1 base from V and 7 bases from J, leaving 5 bases between. The CDR3 is CAISELENSPLHF. Here the CDR3 DNA reads TGTGCCATCAGTGAGTTGGAGAATTCACCCCTCCACTTT.

This clonotype showed up many times. The rearrangement uses TRBV20-1 and TRBJ2-5; tentatively, D is TRBD1 or TRBD2 (5 bases each). CDR3 size: 15 residues. Per the germline V gene, CDR1 is DFQATT and CDR2 is SNEGSKA (reference sequence). V gave up 3 bases and J gave up 5 bases, with 19 bases separating them. The CDR3 region is CSASGGHLREETQYF. The DNA for the CDR3 is TGCAGTGCTAGCGGAGGACATCTCAGGGAGGAGACCCAGTACTTC.

This clonotype occurred many times. The V call is TRBV12-3 or TRBV12-4, the J call TRBJ1-6; D is perhaps TRBD1 (6 bases). V lost 5 bases and J 8 bases, leaving 16 bases between the germline ends. The CDR3 runs to 15 residues. CDR3: CASSPGPDSYSPLHF. The CDR3, as DNA: TGTGCCAGCAGTCCAGGCCCGGACAGTTATTCACCCCTCCACTTT.

A few counts support this clonotype. The rearrangement uses TRBV9 and TRBJ1-2, with a tentative D call TRBD1 (6 bases). The germline gives CDR1 SGDLS, CDR2 YYNGEE. The V end lost 2 bases, the J end lost 4 bases, and 12 bases lay between the germline ends. This CDR3 is 14 amino acids long. The CDR3 here is CASSVEGESYGYTF. The CDR3 DNA reads TGTGCCAGCAGCGTCGAGGGGGAGAGCTATGGCTACACCTTC. The full variable domain, with the rest looked up from reference TRBV9 and TRBJ1-2, is DSGVTQTPKHLITATGQRVTLRCSPRSGDLSVYWYQQSLDQGLQFLIQYYNGEERAKGNILERFSAQQFPDLHSELNLSSLELGDSALYFCASSVEGESYGYTFGSGTRLTVV.

The table lists this clonotype with many counts. V is TRBV2 and J is TRBJ2-6; weak D call: TRBD1 (5 bases). The CDR3 totals 15 residues. The ends were cut back, 9 bases at V and 0 bases at J, with 12 bases in the middle. Germline CDR1 reads SNHLY; CDR2 reads FYNNEI. CDR3 in DNA: TGTGCCAGTAAACTTCAGGGCTCTGGGGCCAACGTCCTGACTTTC. Its translation is CASKLQGSGANVLTF. The complete variable domain, with remaining parts taken from reference TRBV2 and TRBJ2-6, reads EPEVTQTPSHQVTQMGQEVILRCVPISNHLYFYWYRQILGQKVEFLVSFYNNEISEKSEIFDDQFSVERPDGSNFTLKIRSTKLEDSAMYFCASKLQGSGANVLTFGAGSRLTVL.

The rearrangement uses TRBV7-6 and TRBJ2-1, with a possible D match to TRBD2 (6 bases). Germline CDR1 is SGHVS and CDR2 is FNYEAQ. V was clipped by 5 bases and J by 1 base, with 12 bases between them. This CDR3 is 15 amino acids long. CDR3 loop: CASSQRGSSYNEQFF. The CDR3 DNA reads TGTGCCAGCAGCCAACGGGGGTCGTCCTACAATGAGCAGTTCTTC.